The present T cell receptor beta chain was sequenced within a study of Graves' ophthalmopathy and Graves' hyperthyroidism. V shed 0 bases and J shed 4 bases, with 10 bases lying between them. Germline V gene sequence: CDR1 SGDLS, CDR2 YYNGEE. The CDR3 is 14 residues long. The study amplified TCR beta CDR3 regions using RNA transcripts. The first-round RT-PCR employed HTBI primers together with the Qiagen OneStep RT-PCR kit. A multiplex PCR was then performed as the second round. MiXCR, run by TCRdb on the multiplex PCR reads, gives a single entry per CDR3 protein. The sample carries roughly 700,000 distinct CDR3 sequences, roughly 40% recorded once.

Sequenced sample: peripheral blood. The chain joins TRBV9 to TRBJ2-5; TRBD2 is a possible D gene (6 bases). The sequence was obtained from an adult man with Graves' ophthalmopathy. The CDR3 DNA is TGTGCCAGCAGCGTAGCCGGGAGAGCAGAGACCCAGTACTTC. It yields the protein CASSVAGRAETQYF.